Listed here are 11 T cell receptor beta chains from one sample, sequenced in a study of T cell repertoires in cytomegalovirus infection. TCRdb re-derived calls from the reads in MiXCR, one entry per CDR3 protein. The sample includes over 300,000 distinct CDR3 sequences, around 9.5% of them seen just once. The source material was PBMCs. These receptors came from a human donor in good health (CMV status not recorded). Some clones in this sample may be carry-over from other donors' samples.

This clonotype has ten or more counts. The chain links TRBV11-1 to TRBJ2-7; no definite D call. The length of the CDR3 is 15 residues. V was clipped by 5 bases and J by 0 bases, with 14 bases between them. Germline CDR1 reads SGHAT; CDR2 reads FQDESV (reference sequence). CDR3 coding DNA: TGTGCCAGCAGCAACGGGTTTGGCCACTCCTACGAGCAGTACTTC. Translated: CASSNGFGHSYEQYF.

This clonotype has a count of ten or more. The gene calls are TRBV7-2 and TRBJ2-7; D not certain. The germline V gene encodes CDR1 SGHTA and CDR2 FQGNSA. V was clipped by 2 bases and J by 3 bases, with 11 bases between them. The CDR3 is 14 amino acids. Here the CDR3 DNA reads TGTGCCAGCAGCTTAATGGGCAGTGACTACGAGCAGTACTTC. Translation: CASSLMGSDYEQYF.

This clonotype was observed at least ten times. The chain has TRBV7-6 and TRBJ2-1; 13 bases are a match to TRBD2. CDR1 and CDR2 (germline): SGHVS, FNYEAQ. Trimming took 1 base from V and 10 from J; bases not matched to a gene: 10. The CDR3 extends over 17 amino acids. CDR3 coding DNA: TGTGCCAGCAGCTTAGGCGGACTAGCGGGAGAAGTGTGGGAGCAGTTCTTC. Translation: CASSLGGLAGEVWEQFF.

This clonotype was counted ten times or more. This rearrangement joins TRBV5-1 to TRBJ2-4; D unresolved. The CDR3 is 12 amino acids. Between the trimmed V and J ends, which lost 7 bases and 8 bases, there was a span of 13 bases. CDR1 SGHRS and CDR2 YFSETQ come from the germline V gene. CDR3 amino acids: CASSDRLDIQYF. The CDR3 region has the DNA TGCGCCAGCTCTGACCGCCTAGACATTCAGTACTTC. The variable domain in full, with the rest retrieved from reference TRBV5-1 and TRBJ2-4, is KAGVTQTPRYLIKTRGQQVTLSCSPISGHRSVSWYQQTPGQGLQFLFEYFSETQRNKGNFPGRFSGRQFSNSRSEMNVSTLELGDSALYLCASSDRLDIQYFGAGTRLSVL.

This clonotype was counted ten times or more. The V gene is TRBV20-1, the J gene TRBJ1-5, with 8 nucleotides matching TRBD1. Germline-derived CDR1 and CDR2 are DFQATT and SNEGSKA (reference sequence). This CDR3 is 13 amino acids long. J gave up 10 bases and V 6 bases, and 11 bases lay outside the gene matches. The CDR3 spells CSASRAGGYPQHF. The CDR3 DNA reads as TGCAGTGCCAGCAGGGCAGGGGGCTACCCCCAGCATTTT.

This clonotype was counted at least ten times. This chain joins TRBV7-2 and TRBJ2-7; tentative D call: TRBD2 (6 bases). V lost 2 bases to trimming and J lost 0 bases, with 11 bases between them. The germline V gene has CDR1 SGHTA and CDR2 FQGNSA. The CDR3 is 15 amino acids. The CDR3 here is CASSLSGPTSYEQYF. CDR3 in DNA: TGTGCCAGCAGCTTAAGCGGGCCCACCTCCTACGAGCAGTACTTC.

This clonotype was picked up a small number of times. This chain joins TRBV20-1 and TRBJ2-1; 7 bases match TRBD2. J was trimmed by 6 bases and V by 6 bases; bases with no gene match: 8. Germline V CDR1 and CDR2: DFQATT, SNEGSKA (reference sequence). This CDR3 comprises 13 residues. CDR3 nucleotide sequence: TGCAGTGCCGGAACGGGAGGATTCAATGAGCAGTTCTTC. Its translation: CSAGTGGFNEQFF.

This clonotype was recorded a few times. V gene TRBV12-3 or TRBV12-4 combines with J gene TRBJ1-5; D gene ambiguous. The CDR3 extends over 14 amino acids. V was shortened by 2 bases and J by 3 bases, with 8 bases between the two germline ends. The CDR3 protein is CASSLSESNQPQHF. DNA for the CDR3: TGTGCCAGCAGTTTAAGTGAGTCCAATCAGCCCCAGCATTTT.

The chain is built from TRBV27 and TRBJ2-1; D may be TRBD1 or TRBD2 (5 bases each). Germline V gene sequence: CDR1 MNHEY, CDR2 SMNVEV (reference sequence). The CDR3 runs to 14 residues. Trimming removed 7 bases from V and 7 bases from J, with 17 bases in between. This CDR3 reads CASTGDPLGNEQFF. CDR3 DNA: TGTGCCAGCACTGGGGACCCCCTTGGGAATGAGCAGTTCTTC.

This chain connects TRBV20-1 to TRBJ2-1; D unresolved. Per germline, CDR1 DFQATT and CDR2 SNEGSKA (reference sequence). The CDR3 loop spans 14 amino acids. Trimming took off 1 base at V and 8 bases at J, with 15 bases between the two ends. For the CDR3, the DNA is TGCAGTGCTAGAGTCCCGAAAGAGGCTGATGAGCAGTTCTTC. It codes for CSARVPKEADEQFF.

This clonotype showed up many times. This chain connects TRBV7-2 to TRBJ2-5; 10 bases map to TRBD2. Unmatched junction bases numbered 2, after V lost 3 bases and J lost 4 bases. This CDR3 has 14 residues. CDR1 is SGHTA, CDR2 FQGNSA, per germline. The DNA of the CDR3 is TGTGCCAGCAGCTTGGCTAGCGGGAGAGAGACCCAGTACTTC. Amino acid sequence: CASSLASGRETQYF.